This T cell receptor (beta chain) was observed in a study of blood T cell repertoires in COVID-19. Germline V lookup: CDR1 SGHDT, CDR2 YYEEEE. The CDR3 has 17 amino acids. The ends were cut back, 2 bases at V and 2 bases at J, with 19 bases in the middle. Produced via immunoSEQ multiplex PCR; TCRdb's table is partial and in-frame only. The table lists 130,000 to 150,000 clones, around 85% of them singletons. The V call is TRBV5-6, the J call TRBJ1-2; a possible D gene is TRBD1 (5 bases). This TCR was recovered from a middle-aged woman with active or convalescent COVID-19. Sequenced material: peripheral blood. This chain's CDR3 is CASSFTGATRRNYGYTF. DNA of the CDR3: TGTGCCAGCAGCTTCACAGGTGCTACCCGACGGAACTATGGCTACACCTTC.